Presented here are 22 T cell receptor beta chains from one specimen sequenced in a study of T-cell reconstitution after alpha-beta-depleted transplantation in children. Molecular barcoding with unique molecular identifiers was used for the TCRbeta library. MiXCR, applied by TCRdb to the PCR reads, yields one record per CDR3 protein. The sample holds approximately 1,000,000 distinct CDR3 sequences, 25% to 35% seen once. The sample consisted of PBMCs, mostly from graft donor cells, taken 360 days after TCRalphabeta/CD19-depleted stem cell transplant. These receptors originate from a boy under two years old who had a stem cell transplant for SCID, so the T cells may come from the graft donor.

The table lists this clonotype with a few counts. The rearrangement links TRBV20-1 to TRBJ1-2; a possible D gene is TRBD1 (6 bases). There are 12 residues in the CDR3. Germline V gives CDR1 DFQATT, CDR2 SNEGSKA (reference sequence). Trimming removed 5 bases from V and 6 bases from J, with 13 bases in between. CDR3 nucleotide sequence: TGCAGTGCTGAATACAGGGTCCATGGCTACACCTTC. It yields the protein CSAEYRVHGYTF.

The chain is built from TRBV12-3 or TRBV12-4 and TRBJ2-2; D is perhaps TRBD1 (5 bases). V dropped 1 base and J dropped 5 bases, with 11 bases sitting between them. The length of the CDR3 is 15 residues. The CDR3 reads CASSLVQGPTGELFF. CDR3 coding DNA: TGTGCCAGCAGTTTAGTTCAGGGCCCTACCGGGGAGCTGTTTTTT.

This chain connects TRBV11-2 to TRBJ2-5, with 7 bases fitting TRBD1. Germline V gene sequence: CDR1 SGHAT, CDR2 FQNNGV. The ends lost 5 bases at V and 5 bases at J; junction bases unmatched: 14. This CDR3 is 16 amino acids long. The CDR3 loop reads CASSPNDRVHGETQYF. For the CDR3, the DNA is TGTGCCAGCAGCCCCAACGACAGGGTTCATGGGGAGACCCAGTACTTC. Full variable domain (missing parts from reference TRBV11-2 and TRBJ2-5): EAGVAQSPRYKIIEKRQSVAFWCNPISGHATLYWYQQILGQGPKLLIQFQNNGVVDDSQLPKDRFSAERLKGVDSTLKIQPAKLEDSAVYLCASSPNDRVHGETQYFGPGTRLLVL.

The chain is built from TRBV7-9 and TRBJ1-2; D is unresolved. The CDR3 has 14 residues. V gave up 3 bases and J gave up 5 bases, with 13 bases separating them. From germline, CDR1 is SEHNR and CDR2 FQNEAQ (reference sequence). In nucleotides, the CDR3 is TGTGCCAGCAGCTTCCCGTCCGTTGGGTATGGCTACACCTTC. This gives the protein CASSFPSVGYGYTF.

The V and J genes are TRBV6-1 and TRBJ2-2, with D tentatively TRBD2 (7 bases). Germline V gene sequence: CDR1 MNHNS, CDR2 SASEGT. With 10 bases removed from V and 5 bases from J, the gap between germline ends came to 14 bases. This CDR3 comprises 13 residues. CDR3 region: CATTGRETGELFF. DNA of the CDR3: TGTGCCACAACAGGGCGGGAGACCGGGGAGCTGTTTTTT.

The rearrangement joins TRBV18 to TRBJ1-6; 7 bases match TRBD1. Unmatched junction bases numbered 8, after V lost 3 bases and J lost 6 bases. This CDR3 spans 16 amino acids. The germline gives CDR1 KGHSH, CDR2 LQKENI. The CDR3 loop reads CASSPDRPHLNSPLHF. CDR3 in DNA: TGTGCCAGCTCACCGGACAGGCCGCACCTTAATTCACCCCTCCACTTT.

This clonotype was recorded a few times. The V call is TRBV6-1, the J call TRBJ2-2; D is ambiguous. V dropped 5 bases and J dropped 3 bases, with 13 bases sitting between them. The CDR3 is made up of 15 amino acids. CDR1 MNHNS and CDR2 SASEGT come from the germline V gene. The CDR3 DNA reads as TGTGCCAGCAGTCCCCGGCGTCCCCACACCGGGGAGCTGTTTTTT. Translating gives CASSPRRPHTGELFF.

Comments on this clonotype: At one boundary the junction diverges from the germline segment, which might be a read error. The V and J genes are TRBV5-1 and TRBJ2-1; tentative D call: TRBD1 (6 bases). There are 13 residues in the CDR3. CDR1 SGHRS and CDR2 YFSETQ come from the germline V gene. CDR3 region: CASSLTVRQGSVF. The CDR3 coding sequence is TGCGCCAGCAGCTTGACTGTTAGGCAGGGGTCGGTCTTC.

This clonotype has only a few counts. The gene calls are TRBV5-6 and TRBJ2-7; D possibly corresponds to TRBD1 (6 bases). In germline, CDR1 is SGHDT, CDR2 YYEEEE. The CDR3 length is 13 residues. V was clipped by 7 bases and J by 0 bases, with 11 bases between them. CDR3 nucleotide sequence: TGTGCCAGCGGACGGGACAACTCCTACGAGCAGTACTTC. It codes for CASGRDNSYEQYF.

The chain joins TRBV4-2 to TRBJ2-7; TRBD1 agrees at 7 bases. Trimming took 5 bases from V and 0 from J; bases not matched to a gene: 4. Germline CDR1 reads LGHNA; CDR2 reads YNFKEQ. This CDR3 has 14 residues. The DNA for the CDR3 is TGTGCCAGCAGCTCGGGACAGTACTCCTACGAGCAGTACTTC. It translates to CASSSGQYSYEQYF.

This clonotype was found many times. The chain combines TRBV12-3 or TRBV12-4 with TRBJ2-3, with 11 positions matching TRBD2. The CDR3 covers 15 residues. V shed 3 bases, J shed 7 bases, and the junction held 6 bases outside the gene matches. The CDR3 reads CASSFSGGARNTQYF. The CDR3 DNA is TGTGCCAGCAGTTTTAGCGGGGGGGCTAGGAATACGCAGTATTTT.

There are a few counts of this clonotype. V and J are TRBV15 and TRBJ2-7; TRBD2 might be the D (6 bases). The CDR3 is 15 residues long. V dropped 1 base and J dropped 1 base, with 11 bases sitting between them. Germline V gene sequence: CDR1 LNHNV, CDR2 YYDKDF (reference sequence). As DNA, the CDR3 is TGTGCCACCAGCAGAGTTAGGACTATTTCCTACGAGCAGTACTTC. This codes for CATSRVRTISYEQYF. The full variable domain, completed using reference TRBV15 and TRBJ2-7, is DAMVIQNPRYQVTQFGKPVTLSCSQTLNHNVMYWYQQKSSQAPKLLFHYYDKDFNNEADTPDNFQSRRPNTSFCFLDIRSPGLGDTAMYLCATSRVRTISYEQYFGPGTRLTVT.

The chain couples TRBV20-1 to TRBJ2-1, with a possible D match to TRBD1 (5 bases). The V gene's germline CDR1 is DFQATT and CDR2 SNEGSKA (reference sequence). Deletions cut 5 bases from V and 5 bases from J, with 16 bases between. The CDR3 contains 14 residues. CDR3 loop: CSAFGLRGNNEQFF. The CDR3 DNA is TGCAGTGCTTTCGGCCTTAGGGGTAACAATGAGCAGTTCTTC.

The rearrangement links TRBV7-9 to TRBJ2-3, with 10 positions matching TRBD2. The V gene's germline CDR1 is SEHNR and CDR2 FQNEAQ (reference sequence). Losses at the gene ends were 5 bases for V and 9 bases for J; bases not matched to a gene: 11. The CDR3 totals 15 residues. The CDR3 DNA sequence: TGTGCCAGCAGCCCCCATGGGCTAGCGGGGGCAACGCAGTATTTT. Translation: CASSPHGLAGATQYF.

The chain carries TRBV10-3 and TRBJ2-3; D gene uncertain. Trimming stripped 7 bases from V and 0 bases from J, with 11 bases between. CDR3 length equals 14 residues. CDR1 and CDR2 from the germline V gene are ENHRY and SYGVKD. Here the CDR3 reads CAITTAPSTDTQYF. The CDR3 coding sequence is TGTGCCATCACCACAGCACCTAGCACAGATACGCAGTATTTT.

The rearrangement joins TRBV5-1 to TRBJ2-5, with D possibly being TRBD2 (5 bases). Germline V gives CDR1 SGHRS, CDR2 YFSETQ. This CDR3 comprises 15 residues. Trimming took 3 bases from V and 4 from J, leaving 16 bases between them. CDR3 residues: CASSSSPGVGETQYF. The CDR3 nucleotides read TGCGCCAGCAGCTCGAGCCCCGGGGTAGGAGAGACCCAGTACTTC. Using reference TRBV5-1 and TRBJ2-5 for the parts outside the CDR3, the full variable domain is KAGVTQTPRYLIKTRGQQVTLSCSPISGHRSVSWYQQTPGQGLQFLFEYFSETQRNKGNFPGRFSGRQFSNSRSEMNVSTLELGDSALYLCASSSSPGVGETQYFGPGTRLLVL.

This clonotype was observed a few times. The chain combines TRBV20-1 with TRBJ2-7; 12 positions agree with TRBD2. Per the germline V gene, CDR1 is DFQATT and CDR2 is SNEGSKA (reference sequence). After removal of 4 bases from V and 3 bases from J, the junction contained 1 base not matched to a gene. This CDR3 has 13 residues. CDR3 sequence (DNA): TGCAGTGCTATGACTAGCGGGGGCTACGAGCAGTACTTC. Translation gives CSAMTSGGYEQYF.

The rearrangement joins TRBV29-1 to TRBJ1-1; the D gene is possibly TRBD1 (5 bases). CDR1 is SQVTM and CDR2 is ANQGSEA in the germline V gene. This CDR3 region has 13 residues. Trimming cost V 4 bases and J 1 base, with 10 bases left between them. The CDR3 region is CSVAGRRNTEAFF. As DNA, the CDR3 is TGCAGCGTTGCGGGACGTAGGAACACTGAAGCTTTCTTT.

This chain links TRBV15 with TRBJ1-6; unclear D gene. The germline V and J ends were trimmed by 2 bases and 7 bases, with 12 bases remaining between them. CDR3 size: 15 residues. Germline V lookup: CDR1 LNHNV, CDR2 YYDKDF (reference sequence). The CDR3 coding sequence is TGTGCCACCAGCAGAAGACGGACCGTAAATTCACCCCTCCACTTT. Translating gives CATSRRRTVNSPLHF. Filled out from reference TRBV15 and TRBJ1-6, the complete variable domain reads DAMVIQNPRYQVTQFGKPVTLSCSQTLNHNVMYWYQQKSSQAPKLLFHYYDKDFNNEADTPDNFQSRRPNTSFCFLDIRSPGLGDTAMYLCATSRRRTVNSPLHFGNGTRLTVT.

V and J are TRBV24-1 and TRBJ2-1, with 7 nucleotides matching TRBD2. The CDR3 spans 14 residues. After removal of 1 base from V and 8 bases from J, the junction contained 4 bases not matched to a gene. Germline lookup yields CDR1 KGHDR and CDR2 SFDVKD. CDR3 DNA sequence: TGTGCCACCAGTGATTTACGGGGGAGGGATGAGCAGTTCTTC. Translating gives CATSDLRGRDEQFF.

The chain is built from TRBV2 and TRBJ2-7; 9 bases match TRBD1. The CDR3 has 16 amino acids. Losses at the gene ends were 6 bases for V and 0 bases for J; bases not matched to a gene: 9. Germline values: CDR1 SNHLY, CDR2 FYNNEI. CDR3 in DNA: TGTGCCAGCAGCGGGACAGGGCCACTCAGCTCCTACGAGCAGTACTTC. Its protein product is CASSGTGPLSSYEQYF.

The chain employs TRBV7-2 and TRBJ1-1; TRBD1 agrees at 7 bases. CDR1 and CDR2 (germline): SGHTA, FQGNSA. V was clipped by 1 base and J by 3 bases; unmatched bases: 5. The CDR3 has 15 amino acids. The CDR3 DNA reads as TGTGCCAGCAGCTTAGGGAGGGGGCGCGACACTGAAGCTTTCTTT. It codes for CASSLGRGRDTEAFF.